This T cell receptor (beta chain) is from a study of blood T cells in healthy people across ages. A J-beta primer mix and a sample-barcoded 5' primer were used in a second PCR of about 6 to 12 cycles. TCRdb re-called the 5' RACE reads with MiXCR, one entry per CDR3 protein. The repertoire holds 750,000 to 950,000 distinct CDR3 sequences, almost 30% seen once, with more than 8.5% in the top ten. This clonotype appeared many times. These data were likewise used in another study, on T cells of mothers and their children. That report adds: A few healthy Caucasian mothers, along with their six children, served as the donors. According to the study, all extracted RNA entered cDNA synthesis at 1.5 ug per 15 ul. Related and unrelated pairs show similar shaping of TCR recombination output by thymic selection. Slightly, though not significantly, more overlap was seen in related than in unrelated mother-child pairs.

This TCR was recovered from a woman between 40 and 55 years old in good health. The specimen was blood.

The chain's CDR3 is CASSHIRQASYEQYF. For the CDR3, the DNA is TGCGCCAGCAGCCATATCAGACAGGCCTCCTACGAGCAGTACTTC. The V call is TRBV4-3, the J call TRBJ2-7; TRBD1 is a possible D gene (6 bases). This CDR3 is 15 amino acids long. Germline V gene lookup returns CDR1 LGHNA and CDR2 YSLEER. V lost 3 bases, J lost 0 bases, and 12 bases lay in between.